The 28 T cell receptor beta chains given below trace back to one sample, sequenced in a study of OX40 agonist ivuxolimab in advanced cancers. Clones were sequenced by immunoSEQ multiplex PCR, and TCRdb holds only the in-frame ones, with some missing. The table lists 30,000 to 35,000 clones, more than 70% of them singletons. This specimen consisted of CD4+ or CD8+ T cells sorted from blood, obtained in a trial of the OX40 agonist ivuxolimab. Receptors were obtained from an adult with an advanced solid tumor such as melanoma, head and neck, liver or kidney cancer.

The chain carries TRBV13 and TRBJ1-1; TRBD1 might be the D (6 bases). Germline V gene sequence: CDR1 PRHDT, CDR2 FYEKMQ (reference sequence). The germline V and J ends were trimmed by 5 bases and 0 bases, with 16 bases remaining between them. The length of the CDR3 is 16 residues. CDR3 protein: CASSRRGGPMNTEAFF. The CDR3 DNA sequence: TGTGCCAGCAGCCGTCGGGGGGGGCCTATGAACACTGAAGCTTTCTTT.

The chain links TRBV5-1 to TRBJ2-2; TRBD2 matches at 8 bases. This CDR3 comprises 14 residues. The germline CDR1 and CDR2 sequences are SGHRS and YFSETQ. V dropped 4 bases and J dropped 7; count of bases not matched to a gene: 6. Here the CDR3 reads CASSAGLGGGELFF. The CDR3 bases are TGCGCCAGCAGCGCGGGACTAGGCGGCGGGGAGCTGTTTTTT.

The V call is TRBV18, the J call TRBJ1-2; a weak D match, TRBD1 (5 bases). This CDR3 has 14 residues. CDR1 and CDR2 from the germline V gene are KGHSH and LQKENI. V lost 0 bases, J lost 4 bases, and 9 bases lay in between. The CDR3 DNA is TGTGCCAGCTCACCACCGACAGTTTTCTATGGCTACACCTTC. The encoded protein is CASSPPTVFYGYTF.

In its sample, this clone is medium-sized. At one of its ends the junction is not consistent with the germline gene, which may arise from a read error. This sequence joins TRBV7-7 and TRBJ1-1; no reliable D call. This CDR3 region has 13 residues. Germline assignment: CDR1 SSHAT and CDR2 FNYEAQ (reference sequence). CDR3 residues: CASSSSENTEAFF. The CDR3 DNA reads TGTGCTAGCAGCTCTTCAGAAAACACTGAAGCTTTCTTT.

J is TRBJ2-7 and V is TRBV5-6; 8 nucleotides align to TRBD1. J gave up 2 bases and V 3 bases, and 7 bases lay outside the gene matches. The CDR3 runs to 15 residues. Per the germline V gene, CDR1 is SGHDT and CDR2 is YYEEEE. CDR3 nucleotides: TGTGCCAGCAGCTACCGGACAGGGTGGGCCTACGAGCAGTACTTC. Its translation: CASSYRTGWAYEQYF.

CDR3 DNA: TGCGCCAGCAGCTGGGACTTCACAGATACGCAGTATTTT. Encoded protein: CASSWDFTDTQYF. The chain links TRBV5-1 to TRBJ2-3; the D gene is possibly TRBD2 (6 bases). The CDR3 runs to 13 residues. The germline V and J ends were trimmed by 3 bases and 2 bases, with 7 bases remaining between them. Germline V gene sequence: CDR1 SGHRS, CDR2 YFSETQ.

The chain employs TRBV10-3 and TRBJ2-2; 9 nucleotides match TRBD1. J lost 11 bases, V lost 0 bases, and 7 bases had no gene match. The germline gives CDR1 ENHRY, CDR2 SYGVKD. The CDR3 is 15 residues long. The CDR3 sequence: CAISESKGGQGELFF. CDR3 sequence (DNA): TGTGCCATCAGTGAGTCGAAGGGGGGACAGGGAGAGCTGTTTTTT.

This clone has just a few counts. The sample contains more than one DNA sequence encoding this CDR3. V gene TRBV5-1 combines with J gene TRBJ2-7; possible D gene TRBD1, 5 bases. V lost 0 bases and J lost 4, with 8 bases in between. The CDR3 is made up of 13 amino acids. Germline CDR1 reads SGHRS; CDR2 reads YFSETQ. CDR3 sequence reads: CASSLGQSYEQYF. The CDR3 DNA reads as TGCGCCAGCAGCTTGGGACAGTCTTACGAGCAGTACTTC.

This clone was detected only a few times. This chain uses TRBV18 with TRBJ2-7, with TRBD2 matching 8 bases. The germline V gene encodes CDR1 KGHSH and CDR2 LQKENI. This CDR3 spans 15 amino acids. The ends lost 3 bases at V and 3 bases at J; junction bases unmatched: 7. CDR3 in amino acids: CASSPSSGNNYEQYF. DNA of the CDR3: TGTGCCAGCTCACCTAGTAGCGGGAACAACTACGAGCAGTACTTC.

The chain joins TRBV5-1 to TRBJ1-5; 9 nucleotides line up with TRBD1. CDR1 SGHRS and CDR2 YFSETQ come from the germline V gene. The CDR3 loop spans 15 amino acids. V was clipped by 4 bases and J by 2 bases; unmatched bases: 4. The CDR3 is CASSPRTGGNQPQHF. Here the CDR3 DNA reads TGCGCCAGCAGCCCGAGGACAGGGGGCAATCAGCCCCAGCATTTT. The whole variable domain, remainder taken from reference TRBV5-1 and TRBJ1-5, is KAGVTQTPRYLIKTRGQQVTLSCSPISGHRSVSWYQQTPGQGLQFLFEYFSETQRNKGNFPGRFSGRQFSNSRSEMNVSTLELGDSALYLCASSPRTGGNQPQHFGDGTRLSIL.

J is TRBJ2-7 and V is TRBV7-9, with 10 bases matching TRBD2. CDR3 size: 15 residues. CDR1 is SEHNR and CDR2 is FQNEAQ in the germline V gene (reference sequence). Unmatched junction bases numbered 7, after V lost 3 bases and J lost 5 bases. CDR3 nucleotide sequence: TGTGCCAGCAGCTTTCTAGCGGGAGTGTTAGACGAGCAGTACTTC. It yields the protein CASSFLAGVLDEQYF.

The rearrangement joins TRBV18 to TRBJ2-7; 10 positions agree with TRBD2. V trimming: 1 base; J trimming: 5 bases; junction bases outside the gene matches: 5. The CDR3 runs 15 residues. Germline V gene sequence: CDR1 KGHSH, CDR2 LQKENI. The CDR3: CASSPLSGRAHEQYF. The CDR3 DNA reads TGTGCCAGCTCACCACTAAGCGGGAGGGCCCACGAGCAGTACTTC.

The CDR3 region has the DNA TGTGCCAGCAGTTTAGGAGACAGGGGGGGGTATGGCTACACCTTC. Amino acids: CASSLGDRGGYGYTF. The V and J genes are TRBV28 and TRBJ1-2; 9 bases are shared with TRBD1. This CDR3 has 15 amino acids. The ends lost 2 bases at V and 5 bases at J; junction bases unmatched: 6. Germline V gives CDR1 MDHEN, CDR2 SYDVKM.

V and J are TRBV11-2 and TRBJ2-3, with no clear D. CDR1 and CDR2 from the germline V gene are SGHAT and FQNNGV. V dropped 5 bases and J dropped 4 bases, with 7 bases sitting between them. The CDR3 extends over 12 amino acids. The CDR3: CASSPWADTQYF. CDR3 DNA: TGTGCCAGCAGCCCCTGGGCAGATACGCAGTATTTT.

J is TRBJ2-5 and V is TRBV19, with 7 bases aligning to TRBD2. The CDR3 sequence is 16 residues long. The germline V gene has CDR1 LNHDA and CDR2 SQIVND (reference sequence). J gave up 2 bases and V 6 bases, and 12 bases lay outside the gene matches. The CDR3 spells CASRAREKAGQETQYF. For the CDR3, the DNA is TGTGCCAGTAGGGCGCGGGAGAAAGCGGGGCAAGAGACCCAGTACTTC.

The chain employs TRBV11-2 and TRBJ1-1, with D unresolved. Germline loops: CDR1 SGHAT, CDR2 FQNNGV. The CDR3 length is 15 residues. Trimming stripped 1 base from V and 4 bases from J, with 13 bases between. The CDR3 DNA reads TGTGCCAGCAGCTTAGCGGGGATTCGGGGCACTGAAGCTTTCTTT. It translates to CASSLAGIRGTEAFF.

This rearrangement joins TRBV11-2 to TRBJ2-1; 12 nucleotides agree with TRBD2. Germline V CDR1 and CDR2: SGHAT, FQNNGV. The CDR3 covers 15 residues. The junction had 9 bases not matched to a gene; V was cut back by 6 bases and J by 9 bases. The CDR3 DNA reads as TGTGCCAGCAGACCAGGGACTAGCGGGTTCGGTGAGCAGTTCTTC. Its protein is CASRPGTSGFGEQFF.

This chain connects TRBV29-1 to TRBJ2-1, with TRBD2 matching over 8 bases. Germline-derived CDR1 and CDR2 are SQVTM and ANQGSEA. V trimming: 4 bases; J trimming: 5 bases; junction bases outside the gene matches: 4. This CDR3 is built from 13 residues. The DNA of the CDR3 is TGCAGCGTTGTACGGGAGGGAGACAATGAGCAGTTCTTC. Translating gives CSVVREGDNEQFF.

The chain has TRBV28 and TRBJ2-5, with D perhaps TRBD1 (5 bases). CDR3 size: 16 residues. The germline V and J ends were trimmed by 3 bases and 5 bases, with 19 bases remaining between them. CDR1 MDHEN and CDR2 SYDVKM come from the germline V gene. CDR3 sequence (DNA): TGTGCCAGCAGTTTGTATACTACCAGGGTTTCTGAGACCCAGTACTTC. This sequence encodes CASSLYTTRVSETQYF.

J is TRBJ2-2 and V is TRBV18; no definite D call. Germline lookup yields CDR1 KGHSH and CDR2 LQKENI. Trimming stripped 6 bases from V and 0 bases from J, with 11 bases between. The CDR3 spans 15 residues. CDR3 region: CASSLDLANTGELFF. The DNA of the CDR3 is TGTGCCAGCTCCCTGGACCTAGCGAACACCGGGGAGCTGTTTTTT.

The chain combines TRBV5-5 with TRBJ2-1; a possible D gene is TRBD2 (5 bases). Trimming stripped 1 base from V and 0 bases from J, with 14 bases between. The CDR3 is 17 amino acids. Germline loops: CDR1 SGHKS, CDR2 YYEKEE (reference sequence). DNA of the CDR3: TGTGCCAGCAGCTTGAGAGCGGAACTATTCTCCTACAATGAGCAGTTCTTC. It translates to CASSLRAELFSYNEQFF.

The J gene is TRBJ2-5, the V gene TRBV5-1; TRBD1 agrees at 8 bases. The better agreement between TRBJ2-7 and the DNA end casts doubt on the J call. The CDR3 covers 14 residues. From germline, CDR1 is SGHRS and CDR2 YFSETQ. In nucleotides, the CDR3 is TGCGCCAGCAGCTTGTACAGGGGGTACTACGAGCAGTACTTC. Its protein product is CASSLYRGYYEQYF.

The rearrangement joins TRBV5-1 to TRBJ2-1; the match to TRBD2 covers 11 bases. Germline assignment: CDR1 SGHRS and CDR2 YFSETQ. This CDR3 is built from 20 residues. V dropped 5 bases and J dropped 3; count of bases not matched to a gene: 19. The DNA of the CDR3 is TGCGCCAGCAGTTTCACTACTAGATTAACTAGCGGGAGTTTCTACAATGAGCAGTTCTTC. Amino acids: CASSFTTRLTSGSFYNEQFF.

V and J are TRBV6-1 and TRBJ1-2, with D possibly being TRBD1 (6 bases). This CDR3 contains 13 residues. Germline V gives CDR1 MNHNS, CDR2 SASEGT. V was pared by 4 bases and J by 4 bases, with 10 bases between. CDR3 sequence (DNA): TGTGCCAGCAGTGGGGACATACCCTATGGCTACACCTTC. Translating it yields CASSGDIPYGYTF.

This clone was observed once. The chain employs TRBV7-6 and TRBJ2-5; 7 positions match TRBD1. Germline V CDR1 and CDR2: SGHVS, FNYEAQ. This CDR3 has 13 residues. Trimming cost V 3 bases and J 5 bases; bases outside gene matches: 3. In DNA, the CDR3 is TGTGCCAGCAGCTTTACAGGGGTGGAGACCCAGTACTTC. Its protein is CASSFTGVETQYF.

A remark on this clone: One end of the junction fails to match germline, which may point to a read error. The J gene is TRBJ2-1, the V gene TRBV7-7; the match to TRBD2 covers 8 bases. The germline gives CDR1 SSHAT, CDR2 FNYEAQ (reference sequence). The CDR3 is 14 residues long. This chain's CDR3 is CASSLGGGYNEQFF. The CDR3 DNA reads as TGTGCTAGCAGCTTAGGCGGGGGGTACAATGAGCAGTTCTTC.

The V gene is TRBV28, the J gene TRBJ2-7, with D uncertain. With 2 bases removed from V and 1 base from J, the gap between germline ends came to 3 bases. The CDR3 covers 12 residues. Germline-derived CDR1 and CDR2 are MDHEN and SYDVKM. The CDR3 nucleotides read TGTGCCAGCAGTTTAACTTCCTACGAGCAGTACTTC. The encoded protein is CASSLTSYEQYF. The whole variable domain, filled in from reference TRBV28 and TRBJ2-7, reads DVKVTQSSRYLVKRTGEKVFLECVQDMDHENMFWYRQDPGLGLRLIYFSYDVKMKEKGDIPEGYSVSREKKERFSLILESASTNQTSMYLCASSLTSYEQYFGPGTRLTVT.

The chain employs TRBV9 and TRBJ1-1; D unresolved. Trimming pared 4 bases from V and 5 bases from J, leaving 15 bases between. CDR1 and CDR2 (germline): SGDLS, YYNGEE. This CDR3 spans 14 amino acids. The CDR3: CASSPSLAETEAFF. CDR3 DNA sequence: TGTGCCAGCAGCCCCAGTTTGGCGGAAACTGAAGCTTTCTTT.